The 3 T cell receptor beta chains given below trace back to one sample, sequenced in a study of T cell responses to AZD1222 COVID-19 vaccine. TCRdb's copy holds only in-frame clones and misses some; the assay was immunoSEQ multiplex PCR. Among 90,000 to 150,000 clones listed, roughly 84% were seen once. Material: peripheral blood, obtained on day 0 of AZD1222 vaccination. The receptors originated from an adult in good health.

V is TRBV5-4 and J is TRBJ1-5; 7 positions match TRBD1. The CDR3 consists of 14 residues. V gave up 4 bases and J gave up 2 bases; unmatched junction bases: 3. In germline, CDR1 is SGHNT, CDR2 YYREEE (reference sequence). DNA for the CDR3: TGTGCCAGCAGCCTGCAGGGGGGCAATCAGCCCCAGCATTTT. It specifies CASSLQGGNQPQHF. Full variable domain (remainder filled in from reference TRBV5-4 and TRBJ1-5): ETGVTQSPTHLIKTRGQQVTLRCSSQSGHNTVSWYQQALGQGPQFIFQYYREEENGRGNFPPRFSGLQFPNYSSELNVNALELDDSALYLCASSLQGGNQPQHFGDGTRLSIL.

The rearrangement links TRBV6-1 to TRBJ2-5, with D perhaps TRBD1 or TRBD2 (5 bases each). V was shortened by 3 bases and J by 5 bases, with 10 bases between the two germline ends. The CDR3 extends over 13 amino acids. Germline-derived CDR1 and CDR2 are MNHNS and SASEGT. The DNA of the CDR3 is TGTGCCAGCAGTGACCCGGGGCGGGAGACCCAGTACTTC. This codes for CASSDPGRETQYF.

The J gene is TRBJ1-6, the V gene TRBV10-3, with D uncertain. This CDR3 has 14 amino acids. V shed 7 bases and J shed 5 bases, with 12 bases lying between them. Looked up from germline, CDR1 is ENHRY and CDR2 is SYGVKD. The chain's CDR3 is CAITQSINNSPLHF. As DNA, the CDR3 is TGTGCCATCACCCAGAGCATTAATAATTCACCCCTCCACTTT.